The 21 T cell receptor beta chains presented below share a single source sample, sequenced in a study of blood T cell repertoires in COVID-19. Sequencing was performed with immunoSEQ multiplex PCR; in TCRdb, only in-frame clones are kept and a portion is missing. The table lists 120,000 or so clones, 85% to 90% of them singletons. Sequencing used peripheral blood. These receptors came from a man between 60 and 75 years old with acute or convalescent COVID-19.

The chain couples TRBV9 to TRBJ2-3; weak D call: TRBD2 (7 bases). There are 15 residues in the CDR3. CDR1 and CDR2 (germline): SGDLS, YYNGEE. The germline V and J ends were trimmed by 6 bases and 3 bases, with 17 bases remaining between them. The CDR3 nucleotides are TGTGCCAGCACCTCGAGGGGGGGGCTAACAGATACGCAGTATTTT. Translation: CASTSRGGLTDTQYF.

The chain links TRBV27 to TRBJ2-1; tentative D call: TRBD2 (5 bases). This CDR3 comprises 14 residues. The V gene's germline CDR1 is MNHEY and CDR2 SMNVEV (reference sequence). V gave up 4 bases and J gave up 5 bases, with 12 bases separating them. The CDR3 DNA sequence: TGTGCCAGCAGTTCCCGAGGGTTCGACAATGAGCAGTTCTTC. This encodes CASSSRGFDNEQFF.

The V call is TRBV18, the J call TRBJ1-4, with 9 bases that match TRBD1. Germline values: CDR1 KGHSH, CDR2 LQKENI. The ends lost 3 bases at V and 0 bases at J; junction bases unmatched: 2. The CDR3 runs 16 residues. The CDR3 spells CASSPRTGATNEKLFF. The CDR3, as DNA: TGTGCCAGCTCACCGCGGACAGGGGCAACTAATGAAAAACTGTTTTTT.

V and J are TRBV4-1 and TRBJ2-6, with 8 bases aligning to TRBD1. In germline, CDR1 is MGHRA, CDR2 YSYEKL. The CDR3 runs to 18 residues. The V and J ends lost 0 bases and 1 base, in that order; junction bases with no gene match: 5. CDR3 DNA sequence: TGCGCCAGCAGCCAAGATACCAGGGGGCGTTCTGGGGCCAACGTCCTGACTTTC. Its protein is CASSQDTRGRSGANVLTF.

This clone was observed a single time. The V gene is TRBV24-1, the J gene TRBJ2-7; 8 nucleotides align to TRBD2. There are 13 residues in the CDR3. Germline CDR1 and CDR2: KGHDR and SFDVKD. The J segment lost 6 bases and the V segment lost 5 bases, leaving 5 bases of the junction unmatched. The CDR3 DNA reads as TGTGCCACCAGTGGCCCGGGGGGGAGCGAGCAGTACTTC. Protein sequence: CATSGPGGSEQYF.

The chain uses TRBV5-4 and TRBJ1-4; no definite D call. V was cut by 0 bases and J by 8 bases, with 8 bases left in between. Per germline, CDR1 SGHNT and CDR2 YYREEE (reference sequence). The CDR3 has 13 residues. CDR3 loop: CASSLGGQEKLFF. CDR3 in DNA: TGTGCCAGCAGCTTGGGAGGGCAGGAAAAACTGTTTTTT.

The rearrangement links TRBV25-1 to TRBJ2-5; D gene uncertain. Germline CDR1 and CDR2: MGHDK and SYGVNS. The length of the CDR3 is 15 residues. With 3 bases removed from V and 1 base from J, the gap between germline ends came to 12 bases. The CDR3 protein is CASSDTAGIQETQYF. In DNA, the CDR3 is TGTGCCAGCAGTGATACGGCAGGTATCCAAGAGACCCAGTACTTC.

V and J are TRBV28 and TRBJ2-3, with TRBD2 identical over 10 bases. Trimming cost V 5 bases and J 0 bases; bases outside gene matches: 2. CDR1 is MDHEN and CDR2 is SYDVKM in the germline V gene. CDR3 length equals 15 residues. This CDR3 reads CASSVTSGSTDTQYF. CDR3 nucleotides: TGTGCCAGCAGTGTGACTAGCGGGAGCACAGATACGCAGTATTTT.

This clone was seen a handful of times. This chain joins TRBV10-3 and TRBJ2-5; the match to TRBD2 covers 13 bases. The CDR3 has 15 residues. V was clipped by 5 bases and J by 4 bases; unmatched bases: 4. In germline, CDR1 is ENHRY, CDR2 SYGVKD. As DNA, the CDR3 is TGTGCCATCAGTCGGACTAGCGGGAGACCAGAGACCCAGTACTTC. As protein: CAISRTSGRPETQYF.

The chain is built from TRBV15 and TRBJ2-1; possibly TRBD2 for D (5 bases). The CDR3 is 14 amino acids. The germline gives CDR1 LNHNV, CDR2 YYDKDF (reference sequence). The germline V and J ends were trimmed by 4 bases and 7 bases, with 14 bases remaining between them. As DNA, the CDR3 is TGTGCCACCAGCACTCCGGAGGTTAGGAATGAGCAGTTCTTC. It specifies CATSTPEVRNEQFF.

CDR3 sequence: CASSPSAPGLGEAFF. The CDR3 bases are TGTGCCAGCAGCCCCTCCGCCCCAGGGCTGGGGGAAGCTTTCTTT. The gene calls are TRBV7-2 and TRBJ1-1; D may be TRBD1 (5 bases). CDR1 is SGHTA, CDR2 FQGNSA, per germline. V was clipped by 5 bases and J by 8 bases, with 21 bases between them. The CDR3 has 15 amino acids. Based on the CDR3 plus reference TRBV7-2 and TRBJ1-1, the full variable domain is GAGVSQSPSNKVTEKGKDVELRCDPISGHTALYWYRQSLGQGLEFLIYFQGNSAPDKSGLPSDRFSAERTGGSVSTLTIQRTQQEDSAVYLCASSPSAPGLGEAFFGQGTRLTVV.

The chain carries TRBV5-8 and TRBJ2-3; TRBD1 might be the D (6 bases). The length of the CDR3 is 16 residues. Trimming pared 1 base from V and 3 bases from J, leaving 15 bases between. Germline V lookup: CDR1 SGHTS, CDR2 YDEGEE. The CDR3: CASSLYLQGATDTQYF. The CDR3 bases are TGTGCCAGCAGCTTGTACTTACAGGGAGCGACAGATACGCAGTATTTT.

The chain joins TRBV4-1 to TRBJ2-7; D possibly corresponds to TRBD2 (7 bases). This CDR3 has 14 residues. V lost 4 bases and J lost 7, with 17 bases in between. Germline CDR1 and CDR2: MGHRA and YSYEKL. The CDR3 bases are TGCGCCAGCAGCCCCCGACGGGGGGCATGGGAGCAGTACTTC. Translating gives CASSPRRGAWEQYF.

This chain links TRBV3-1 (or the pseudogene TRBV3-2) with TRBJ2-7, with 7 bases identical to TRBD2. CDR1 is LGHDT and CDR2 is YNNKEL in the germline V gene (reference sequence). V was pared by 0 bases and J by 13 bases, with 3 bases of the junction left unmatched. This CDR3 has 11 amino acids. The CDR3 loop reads CASSQDPAGYF. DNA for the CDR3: TGTGCCAGCAGCCAAGATCCAGCGGGATACTTC.

CDR3 nucleotide sequence: TGTGCCAGCTCACCACCGGCAGGGACCTACGAGCAGTACTTC. It encodes CASSPPAGTYEQYF. The chain employs TRBV18 and TRBJ2-7, with D possibly being TRBD1 (5 bases). From germline, CDR1 is KGHSH and CDR2 LQKENI. The V end was cut by 0 bases, the J end by 2 bases, with 8 bases between. This CDR3 is 14 amino acids long. Complete variable domain (other parts from reference TRBV18 and TRBJ2-7): NAGVMQNPRHLVRRRGQEARLRCSPMKGHSHVYWYRQLPEEGLKFMVYLQKENIIDESGMPKERFSAEFPKEGPSILRIQQVVRGDSAAYFCASSPPAGTYEQYFGPGTRLTVT.

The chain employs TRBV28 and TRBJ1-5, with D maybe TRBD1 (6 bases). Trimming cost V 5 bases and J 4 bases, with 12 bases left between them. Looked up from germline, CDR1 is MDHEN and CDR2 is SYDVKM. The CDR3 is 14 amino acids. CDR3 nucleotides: TGTGCCAGCAGTCTCGACAGGAGGAATCAGCCCCAGCATTTT. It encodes CASSLDRRNQPQHF.

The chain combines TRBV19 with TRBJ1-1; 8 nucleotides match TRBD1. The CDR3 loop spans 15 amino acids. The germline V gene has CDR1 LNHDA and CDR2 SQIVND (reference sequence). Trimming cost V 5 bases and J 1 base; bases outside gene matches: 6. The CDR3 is CASSSSGTGNTEAFF. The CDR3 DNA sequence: TGTGCCAGTAGTTCATCTGGGACAGGGAACACTGAAGCTTTCTTT.

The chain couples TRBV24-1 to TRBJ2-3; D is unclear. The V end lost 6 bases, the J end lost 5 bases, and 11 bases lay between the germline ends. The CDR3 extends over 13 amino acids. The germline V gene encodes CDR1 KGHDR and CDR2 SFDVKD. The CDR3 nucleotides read TGTGCCACCAGTCTACCGCTAGGAGATACGCAGTATTTT. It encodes CATSLPLGDTQYF.

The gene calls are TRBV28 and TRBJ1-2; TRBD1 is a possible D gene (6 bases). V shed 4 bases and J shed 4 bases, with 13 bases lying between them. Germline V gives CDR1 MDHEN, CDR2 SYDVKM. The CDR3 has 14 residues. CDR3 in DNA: TGTGCCAGCAGTTCCGCACAGGGTAGCTATGGCTACACCTTC. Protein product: CASSSAQGSYGYTF.

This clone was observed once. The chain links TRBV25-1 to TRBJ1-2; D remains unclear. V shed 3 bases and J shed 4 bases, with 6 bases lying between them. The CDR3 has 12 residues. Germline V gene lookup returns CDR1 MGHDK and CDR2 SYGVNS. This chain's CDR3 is CASSEGSYGYTF. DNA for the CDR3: TGTGCCAGCAGTGAGGGGAGCTATGGCTACACCTTC.

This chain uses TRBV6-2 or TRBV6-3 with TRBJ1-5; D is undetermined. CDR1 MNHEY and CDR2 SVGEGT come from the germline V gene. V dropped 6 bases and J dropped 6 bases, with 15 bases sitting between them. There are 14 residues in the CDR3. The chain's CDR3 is CASSLSSAVQPQHF. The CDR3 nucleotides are TGTGCCAGCAGCCTCTCCAGTGCGGTTCAGCCCCAGCATTTT.